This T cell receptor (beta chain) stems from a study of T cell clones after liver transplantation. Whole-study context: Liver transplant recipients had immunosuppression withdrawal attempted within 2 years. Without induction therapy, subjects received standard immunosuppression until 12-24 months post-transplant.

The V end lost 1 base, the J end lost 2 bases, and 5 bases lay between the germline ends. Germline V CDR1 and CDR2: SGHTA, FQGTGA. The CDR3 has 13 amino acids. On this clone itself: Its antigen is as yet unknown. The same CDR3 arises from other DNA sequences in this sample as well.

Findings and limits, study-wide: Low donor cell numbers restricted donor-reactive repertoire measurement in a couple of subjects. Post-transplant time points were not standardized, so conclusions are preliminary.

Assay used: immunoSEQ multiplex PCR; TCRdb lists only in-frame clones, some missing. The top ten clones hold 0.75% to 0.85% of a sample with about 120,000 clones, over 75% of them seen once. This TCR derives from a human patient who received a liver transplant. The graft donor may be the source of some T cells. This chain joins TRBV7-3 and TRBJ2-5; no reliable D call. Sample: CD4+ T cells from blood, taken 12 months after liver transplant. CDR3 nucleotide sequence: TGTGCCAGCAGCTTAAGAGCTCAAGAGACCCAGTACTTC. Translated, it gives CASSLRAQETQYF.